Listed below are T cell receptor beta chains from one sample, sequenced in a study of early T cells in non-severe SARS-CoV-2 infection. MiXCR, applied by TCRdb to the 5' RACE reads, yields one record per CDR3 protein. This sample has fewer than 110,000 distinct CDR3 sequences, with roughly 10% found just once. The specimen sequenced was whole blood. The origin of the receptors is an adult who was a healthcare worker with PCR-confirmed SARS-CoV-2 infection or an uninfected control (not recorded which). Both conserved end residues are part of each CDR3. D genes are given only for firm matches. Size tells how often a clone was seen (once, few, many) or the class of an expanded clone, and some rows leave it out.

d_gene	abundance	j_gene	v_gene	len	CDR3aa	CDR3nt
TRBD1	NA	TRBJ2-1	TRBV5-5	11	CASSHWDRGFF	TGTGCCAGCAGCCATTGGGACAGGGGGTTCTTC
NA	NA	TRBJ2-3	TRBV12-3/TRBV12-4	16	CASSFPVGGGTDTQYF	TGTGCCAGCAGTTTTCCGGTGGGGGGCGGCACAGATACGCAGTATTTT
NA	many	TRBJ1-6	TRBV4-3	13	CASSQDQNSPLHF	TGCGCCAGCAGCCAAGACCAAAATTCACCCCTCCACTTT
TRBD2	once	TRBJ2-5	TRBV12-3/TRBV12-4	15	CASSMSSGSSETQYF	TGTGCCAGCTCGATGTCTAGCGGGAGTTCAGAGACCCAGTACTTC
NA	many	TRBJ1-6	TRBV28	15	CASSLTVSYNSPLHF	TGTGCCAGCAGTTTGACAGTCTCCTATAATTCACCCCTCCACTTT
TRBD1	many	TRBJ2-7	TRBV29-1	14	CSVQTGQGIYEQYF	TGCAGCGTTCAGACGGGACAGGGGATCTACGAGCAGTACTTC
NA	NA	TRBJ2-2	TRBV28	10	CAGHSGELFF	TGTGCCGGGCATTCGGGGGAGCTGTTTTTT
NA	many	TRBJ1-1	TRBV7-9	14	CASSLAREGTEAFF	TGTGCCAGCAGCTTAGCCAGGGAGGGCACTGAAGCTTTCTTT
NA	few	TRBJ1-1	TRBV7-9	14	CASSLTGPNTEAFF	TGTGCCAGCAGCTTGACGGGCCCGAACACTGAAGCTTTCTTT
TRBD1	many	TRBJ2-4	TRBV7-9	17	CASSLALWSDRGDIQYF	TGTGCCAGCAGCTTAGCTCTGTGGTCGGACAGGGGGGACATTCAGTACTTC
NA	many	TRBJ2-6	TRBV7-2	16	CASSLVAGPGANVLTF	TGTGCCAGCAGCTTAGTTGCAGGGCCCGGGGCCAACGTCCTGACTTTC
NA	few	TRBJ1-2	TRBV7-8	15	CASSLRSNFDYGYTF	TGTGCCAGCAGCTTAAGGTCTAATTTCGATTATGGCTACACCTTC
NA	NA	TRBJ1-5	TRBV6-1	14	CASRSGLSNQPQHF	TGTGCCAGCCGATCAGGACTGAGCAATCAGCCCCAGCATTTT
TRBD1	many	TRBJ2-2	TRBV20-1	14	CSARRTGDTGELFF	TGCAGTGCTAGAAGGACAGGGGACACCGGGGAGCTGTTTTTT
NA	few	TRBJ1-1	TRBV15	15	CATSPRGIGNTEAFF	TGTGCCACCAGCCCCCGTGGGATTGGGAACACTGAAGCTTTCTTT
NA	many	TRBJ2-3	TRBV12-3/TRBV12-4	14	CASSFQGFTDTQYF	TGTGCCAGCAGTTTTCAGGGGTTCACAGATACGCAGTATTTT
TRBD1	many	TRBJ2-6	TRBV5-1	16	CASTTGVSSGANVLTF	TGCGCCAGCACGACAGGGGTTTCCTCTGGGGCCAACGTCCTGACTTTC
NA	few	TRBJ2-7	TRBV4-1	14	CASSQDEASYEQYF	TGCGCCAGCAGCCAAGATGAGGCCTCCTACGAGCAGTACTTC
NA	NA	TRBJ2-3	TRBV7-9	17	CASSLRSSPLSTDTQYF	TGTGCCAGCAGCTTACGGTCCAGTCCCCTAAGCACAGATACGCAGTATTTT
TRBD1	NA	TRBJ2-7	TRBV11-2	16	CASSLDPGQEAYEQYF	TGTGCCAGCAGCTTAGATCCCGGACAGGAGGCTTACGAGCAGTACTTC
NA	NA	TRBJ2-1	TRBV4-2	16	CASSQEGPGDYNEQFF	TGTGCCAGCAGCCAAGAAGGTCCGGGAGATTACAATGAGCAGTTCTTC
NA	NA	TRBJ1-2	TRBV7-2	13	CASSLAQAGSYTF	TGTGCCAGCAGCTTAGCGCAGGCCGGGAGCTACACCTTC
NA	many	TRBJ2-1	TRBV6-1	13	CASSHGFGYEQFF	TGTGCCAGCAGCCATGGGTTTGGGTATGAGCAGTTCTTC
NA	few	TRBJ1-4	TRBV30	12	CAWSAQTGGLFF	TGTGCCTGGAGTGCCCAGACAGGAGGGCTGTTTTTT
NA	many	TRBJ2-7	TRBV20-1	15	CSASPALTGVYEQYF	TGCAGTGCTAGCCCAGCTTTGACCGGAGTGTACGAGCAGTACTTC
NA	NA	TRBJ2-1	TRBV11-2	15	CASSSSRDSYNEQFF	TGTGCCAGCAGCTCGTCCCGGGACTCTTACAATGAGCAGTTCTTC
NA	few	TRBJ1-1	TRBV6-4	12	CASSDGQPEAFF	TGTGCCAGCAGTGACGGGCAGCCTGAAGCTTTCTTT
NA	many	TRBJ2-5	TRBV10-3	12	CAISEGGETQYF	TGTGCCATCAGTGAAGGTGGAGAGACCCAGTACTTC
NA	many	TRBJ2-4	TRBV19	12	CASRNLLQAQYF	TGTGCCAGTAGAAATCTTCTTCAGGCTCAGTACTTC
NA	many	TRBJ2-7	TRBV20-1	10	CSAGTDEQYF	TGCAGTGCTGGGACGGACGAGCAGTACTTC
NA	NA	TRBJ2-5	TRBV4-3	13	CASSQASGETQYF	TGCGCCAGCAGCCAAGCTTCAGGAGAGACCCAGTACTTC
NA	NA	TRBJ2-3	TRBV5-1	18	CASSPGVSDRRPTDTQYF	TGCGCCAGCAGCCCGGGTGTGAGCGACCGACGACCCACAGATACGCAGTATTTT
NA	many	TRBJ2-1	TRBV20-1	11	CSTNRYNEQFF	TGCAGTACCAACAGGTACAATGAGCAGTTCTTC
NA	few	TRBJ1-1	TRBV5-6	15	CASSLGGYGDTEAFF	TGTGCCAGCAGCTTGGGAGGTTACGGCGACACTGAAGCTTTCTTT
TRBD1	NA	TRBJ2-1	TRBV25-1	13	CASSGYRGNEQFF	TGTGCCAGCAGTGGTTACAGGGGGAATGAGCAGTTCTTC
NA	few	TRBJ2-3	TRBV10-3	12	CAIRTRADTQYF	TGTGCCATCAGGACTAGGGCAGATACGCAGTATTTT
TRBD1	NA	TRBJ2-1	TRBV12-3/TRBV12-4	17	CASSYPSGTGTLNEQFF	TGTGCCAGCAGTTATCCCTCCGGGACAGGGACCCTCAATGAGCAGTTCTTC
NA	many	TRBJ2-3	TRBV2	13	CASSDEYSDTQYF	TGTGCCAGCAGTGATGAGTATTCGGATACGCAGTATTTT
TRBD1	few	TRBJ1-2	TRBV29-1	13	CSVGTGVDYGYTF	TGCAGCGTCGGGACAGGGGTTGACTATGGCTACACCTTC
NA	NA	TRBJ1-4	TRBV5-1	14	CASSPDAEGEKLFF	TGCGCCAGCAGCCCTGACGCCGAGGGCGAAAAACTGTTTTTT
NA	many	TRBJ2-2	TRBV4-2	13	CASSPGTSGELFF	TGTGCCAGCAGCCCGGGGACGTCCGGGGAGCTGTTTTTT
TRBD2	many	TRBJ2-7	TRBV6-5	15	CASSYRGRGSYEQYF	TGTGCCAGCAGTTACCGCGGGAGGGGGTCCTACGAGCAGTACTTC
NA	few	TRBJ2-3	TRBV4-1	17	CASSQGRGRTSTDTQYF	TGCGCCAGCAGCCAAGGTCGAGGGCGCACCAGCACAGATACGCAGTATTTT
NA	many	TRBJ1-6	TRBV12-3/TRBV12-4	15	CASSLAEPKNSPLHF	TGTGCCAGCAGTTTGGCGGAACCCAAAAATTCACCCCTCCACTTT
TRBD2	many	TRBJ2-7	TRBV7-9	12	CASSRGGVEQYF	TGTGCCAGCAGCCGCGGGGGGGTGGAGCAGTACTTC
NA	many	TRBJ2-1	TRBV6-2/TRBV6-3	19	CASRMRSASETRAYNEQFF	TGTGCCAGCAGGATGAGATCGGCCTCAGAGACCAGAGCCTACAATGAGCAGTTCTTC
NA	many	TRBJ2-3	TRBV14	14	CASSPYDRTDTQYF	TGTGCCAGCAGCCCGTATGACCGCACAGATACGCAGTATTTT
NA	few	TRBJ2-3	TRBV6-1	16	CASRSSRGFGTDTQYF	TGTGCCAGCAGGTCCTCTAGGGGTTTCGGAACAGATACGCAGTATTTT
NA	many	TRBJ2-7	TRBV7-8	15	CASSLVVGGPYEQYF	TGTGCCAGCAGCTTAGTGGTAGGAGGGCCCTACGAGCAGTACTTC
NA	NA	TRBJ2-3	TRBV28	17	CATQQGRRGSTSDTQYF	TGTGCCACCCAGCAGGGGCGGCGCGGGAGTACATCAGATACGCAGTATTTT
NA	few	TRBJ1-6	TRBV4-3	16	CASSQDVGTSNSPLHF	TGCGCCAGCAGCCAAGATGTCGGCACCTCTAATTCACCCCTCCACTTT
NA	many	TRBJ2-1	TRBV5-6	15	CASSQEKHVYNEQFF	TGTGCCAGCAGCCAAGAAAAACATGTCTACAATGAGCAGTTCTTC
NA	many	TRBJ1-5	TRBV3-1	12	CASSVSNQPQHF	TGTGCCAGCAGCGTTAGCAATCAGCCCCAGCATTTT